These 23 T cell receptor beta chains share one sample of origin, sequenced in a study of PD-L1 blockade in urothelial cancer. Repertoires were generated with immunoSEQ multiplex PCR, while TCRdb's copy carries only in-frame clones and drops some. The sample includes about 30,000 clones, more than 70% of them seen just once. Here the sequenced sample was PBMCs, taken around atezolizumab (anti-PD-L1) treatment. The receptors stem from a man in his fifties or sixties with urothelial cancer.

The gene calls are TRBV7-9 and TRBJ2-2; D unresolved. The CDR3 is 11 amino acids. The germline V gene encodes CDR1 SEHNR and CDR2 FQNEAQ (reference sequence). V was pared by 6 bases and J by 5 bases, with 4 bases between. CDR3: CASSETGELFF. The CDR3 DNA reads as TGTGCCAGCAGTGAGACCGGGGAGCTGTTTTTT.

This chain's CDR3 is CASSVAGMAGMNTEAFF. The CDR3 DNA is TGTGCCAGCAGCGTAGCTGGTATGGCAGGGATGAACACTGAAGCTTTCTTT. The J gene is TRBJ1-1, the V gene TRBV9; a possible D gene is TRBD1 (5 bases). The CDR3 runs to 17 residues. Germline CDR1 SGDLS, CDR2 YYNGEE. V lost 0 bases and J lost 0, with 15 bases in between.

This chain joins TRBV13 and TRBJ2-7; TRBD2 matches at 11 bases. The germline V gene encodes CDR1 PRHDT and CDR2 FYEKMQ (reference sequence). The V gene end was trimmed by 7 bases and the J gene end by 9 bases; junction bases not matched to a gene: 11. The CDR3 spans 14 residues. CDR3 DNA: TGTGCCAGCAACCTAGCGGGGGGCCGCAGTGGGCAGTACTTC. Encoded protein: CASNLAGGRSGQYF. Full variable domain (missing parts from reference TRBV13 and TRBJ2-7): AAGVIQSPRHLIKEKRETATLKCYPIPRHDTVYWYQQGPGQDPQFLISFYEKMQSDKGSIPDRFSAQQFSDYHSELNMSSLELGDSALYFCASNLAGGRSGQYFGPGTRLTVT.

The chain has TRBV7-2 and TRBJ2-1; D is uncertain. CDR1 and CDR2 (germline): SGHTA, FQGNSA. This CDR3 is built from 13 residues. V dropped 4 bases and J dropped 9 bases, with 13 bases sitting between them. The CDR3 region has the DNA TGTGCCAGCAGCTACGCCGGAGTCGGTGAGCAGTTCTTC. It translates to CASSYAGVGEQFF. The complete variable domain, with remaining parts taken from reference TRBV7-2 and TRBJ2-1, reads GAGVSQSPSNKVTEKGKDVELRCDPISGHTALYWYRQSLGQGLEFLIYFQGNSAPDKSGLPSDRFSAERTGGSVSTLTIQRTQQEDSAVYLCASSYAGVGEQFFGPGTRLTVL.

The rearrangement uses TRBV29-1 and TRBJ1-2, with TRBD1 as a possible D gene (5 bases). Trimming removed 2 bases at V and 4 bases at J, with 8 bases between. CDR3 length equals 12 residues. The V gene's germline CDR1 is SQVTM and CDR2 ANQGSEA. The CDR3 reads CSVEQGGYGYTF. DNA for the CDR3: TGCAGCGTTGAACAGGGAGGCTATGGCTACACCTTC.

V gene TRBV19 combines with J gene TRBJ2-3; 10 bases match TRBD2. Germline V CDR1 and CDR2: LNHDA, SQIVND (reference sequence). V lost 6 bases, J lost 3 bases, and 9 bases stayed unmatched. There are 16 residues in the CDR3. CDR3: CASRTSSGSKTDTQYF. The CDR3 DNA is TGTGCCAGTAGGACGTCTAGCGGGAGTAAAACAGATACGCAGTATTTT.

This sequence joins TRBV19 and TRBJ2-5; 10 nucleotides match TRBD1. The length of the CDR3 is 15 residues. The junction had 6 bases not matched to a gene; V was cut back by 4 bases and J by 4 bases. CDR1 is LNHDA, CDR2 SQIVND, per germline (reference sequence). CDR3 sequence: CASSKTGGMLETQYF. CDR3 sequence (DNA): TGTGCCAGTAGTAAGACAGGGGGCATGTTAGAGACCCAGTACTTC.

The chain employs TRBV6-5 and TRBJ2-4; D uncertain. There are 13 residues in the CDR3. Germline values: CDR1 MNHEY, CDR2 SVGAGI. Trimming removed 3 bases at V and 4 bases at J, with 7 bases between. This chain's CDR3 is CASSYTPKNIQYF. For the CDR3, the DNA is TGTGCCAGCAGTTATACTCCGAAAAACATTCAGTACTTC.

The rearrangement joins TRBV30 to TRBJ2-1; 10 bases fit TRBD2. CDR3 length equals 15 residues. From germline, CDR1 is GTSNPN and CDR2 SVGIG (reference sequence). J gave up 7 bases and V 4 bases, and 10 bases lay outside the gene matches. Here the CDR3 DNA reads TGTGCCTGGATCCGACTAGCGGGCTCCCCGAATGAGCAGTTCTTC. Translation: CAWIRLAGSPNEQFF.

This clone was seen once. The gene calls are TRBV19 and TRBJ1-2, with D unclear. The CDR3 covers 14 residues. Trimming cost V 4 bases and J 2 bases, with 11 bases left between them. Germline V gives CDR1 LNHDA, CDR2 SQIVND (reference sequence). The CDR3 here is CASSRYSSNYGYTF. CDR3 nucleotide sequence: TGTGCCAGTAGTAGGTACAGTTCGAACTATGGCTACACCTTC.

This clone was picked up a small number of times. The chain employs TRBV7-2 and TRBJ2-3, with D unresolved. This CDR3 is 15 amino acids long. CDR1 is SGHTA, CDR2 FQGNSA, per germline. Trimming shortened V by 3 bases and J by 3 bases, and 13 bases separated the two germline ends. The CDR3 loop is CASSLGIKQTDTQYF. CDR3 coding DNA: TGTGCCAGCAGCTTGGGCATAAAACAGACAGATACGCAGTATTTT.

V gene TRBV7-9 combines with J gene TRBJ2-5; no definite D call. Germline V CDR1 and CDR2: SEHNR, FQNEAQ (reference sequence). Trimming took 4 bases from V and 4 from J, leaving 4 bases between them. The CDR3 has 11 amino acids. CDR3 nucleotides: TGTGCCAGCAGCTCTTTAGAGACCCAGTACTTC. Translation gives CASSSLETQYF.

The genes are TRBV6-4 and TRBJ1-3; 9 nucleotides agree with TRBD1. Unmatched junction bases numbered 4, after V lost 4 bases and J lost 0 bases. Germline CDR1 reads MRHNA; CDR2 reads SNTAGT. The CDR3 extends over 16 amino acids. CDR3 bases: TGTGCCAGCAGTGGCCGGGACAGGGACTCTGGAAACACCATATATTTT. Its translation: CASSGRDRDSGNTIYF.

The rearrangement links TRBV5-1 to TRBJ2-7, with 7 positions matching TRBD2. The ends lost 3 bases at V and 2 bases at J; junction bases unmatched: 2. Germline assignment: CDR1 SGHRS and CDR2 YFSETQ. This CDR3 is 13 amino acids long. Here the CDR3 DNA reads TGCGCCAGCAGCTCCGCGGGGGCCTACGAGCAGTACTTC. Translation gives CASSSAGAYEQYF. The full variable domain, completed using reference TRBV5-1 and TRBJ2-7, is KAGVTQTPRYLIKTRGQQVTLSCSPISGHRSVSWYQQTPGQGLQFLFEYFSETQRNKGNFPGRFSGRQFSNSRSEMNVSTLELGDSALYLCASSSAGAYEQYFGPGTRLTVT.

This clone appeared a single time. The chain uses TRBV28 and TRBJ2-2, with a tentative D call TRBD2 (6 bases). The germline V gene has CDR1 MDHEN and CDR2 SYDVKM. V lost 7 bases and J lost 6, with 15 bases in between. The CDR3 has 14 amino acids. The CDR3 loop reads CASTLGWGAGELFF. In DNA, the CDR3 is TGTGCCAGCACCCTCGGTTGGGGGGCCGGGGAGCTGTTTTTT. The full variable domain, with the rest looked up from reference TRBV28 and TRBJ2-2, is DVKVTQSSRYLVKRTGEKVFLECVQDMDHENMFWYRQDPGLGLRLIYFSYDVKMKEKGDIPEGYSVSREKKERFSLILESASTNQTSMYLCASTLGWGAGELFFGEGSRLTVL.

The V and J genes are TRBV28 and TRBJ1-2; 7 nucleotides agree with TRBD1. The CDR3 extends over 16 amino acids. CDR1 is MDHEN, CDR2 SYDVKM, per germline. The V segment lost 4 bases and the J segment 4 bases; nucleotides outside the gene matches: 12. The CDR3 protein is CASSSVSGTAFYGYTF. DNA of the CDR3: TGTGCCAGCAGTTCAGTGTCCGGGACAGCATTCTATGGCTACACCTTC.

The chain has TRBV6-1 and TRBJ1-2; no definite D call. V lost 0 bases and J 4 bases, leaving 6 bases between the germline ends. Germline loops: CDR1 MNHNS, CDR2 SASEGT. The CDR3 has 13 residues. The CDR3 region has the DNA TGTGCCAGCAGTGAAGCGCTAAGCTATGGCTACACCTTC. Translation: CASSEALSYGYTF.

This chain connects TRBV19 to TRBJ2-3; 11 nucleotides align to TRBD2. CDR3 size: 16 residues. Germline trimming cut 3 bases from V and 4 bases from J; bases unmatched to any gene: 6. Germline V gives CDR1 LNHDA, CDR2 SQIVND (reference sequence). The CDR3 sequence is CASSITVAGGADTQYF. The CDR3, as DNA: TGTGCCAGTAGTATCACGGTAGCGGGAGGGGCAGATACGCAGTATTTT.

The genes are TRBV5-1 and TRBJ2-7, with TRBD2 as a possible D gene (5 bases). The V end lost 0 bases, the J end lost 0 bases, and 7 bases lay between the germline ends. CDR3 length equals 14 residues. Germline V CDR1 and CDR2: SGHRS, YFSETQ. DNA for the CDR3: TGCGCCAGCAGCTTGGGGGAGAGCTCCTACGAGCAGTACTTC. It translates to CASSLGESSYEQYF. The complete variable domain, with remaining parts taken from reference TRBV5-1 and TRBJ2-7, reads KAGVTQTPRYLIKTRGQQVTLSCSPISGHRSVSWYQQTPGQGLQFLFEYFSETQRNKGNFPGRFSGRQFSNSRSEMNVSTLELGDSALYLCASSLGESSYEQYFGPGTRLTVT.

This clone appeared once. The chain combines TRBV4-1 with TRBJ1-4; 11 bases agree with TRBD1. The CDR3 totals 17 residues. In germline, CDR1 is MGHRA, CDR2 YSYEKL. J gave up 2 bases and V 4 bases, and 6 bases lay outside the gene matches. CDR3: CASSLSDRGLTNEKLFF. CDR3 DNA: TGCGCCAGCAGCCTTTCGGACAGGGGGCTTACTAATGAAAAACTGTTTTTT.

The V gene is TRBV27, the J gene TRBJ2-2, with 7 bases that match TRBD1. CDR1 MNHEY and CDR2 SMNVEV come from the germline V gene (reference sequence). Trimming took 5 bases from V and 4 from J; bases not matched to a gene: 4. The CDR3 covers 14 residues. The CDR3 coding sequence is TGTGCCAGCAGTGACCCAGGGGGCACCGGGGAGCTGTTTTTT. Translation gives CASSDPGGTGELFF.

The V and J genes are TRBV28 and TRBJ2-3; weak D call: TRBD2 (6 bases). CDR3 length: 17 residues. With 7 bases removed from V and 1 base from J, the gap between germline ends came to 21 bases. CDR1 is MDHEN and CDR2 is SYDVKM in the germline V gene. The CDR3, as DNA: TGTGCCAGCATCAGACGGGACTTCCTACGGGGCACAGATACGCAGTATTTT. Protein: CASIRRDFLRGTDTQYF.

This chain joins TRBV10-3 and TRBJ2-7, with D uncertain. CDR3 length: 14 amino acids. The germline V gene has CDR1 ENHRY and CDR2 SYGVKD. Trimming cost V 3 bases and J 3 bases, with 12 bases left between them. CDR3 coding DNA: TGTGCCATCAGTGAAGGTAGCACGGTCTACGAGCAGTACTTC. Encoded protein: CAISEGSTVYEQYF.